This TCR beta chain was sequenced in a study of blood T cell repertoires in COVID-19. Study-wide background: Whether acute or convalescent, the COVID-19 samples came from the United States, Italy and Spain. PBMCs, B-cell-depleted T cells, or T cells provided the cDNA or gDNA that made up the material.

As processed by the authors: The authors estimated nucleated cell counts from reference gene primer amplification. Data came from immunoSEQ multiplex PCR; TCRdb stores just in-frame clones and leaves some out. The DNA gave D and trimming, while V, J and clone size come from that table. The data show over 85,000 clones, 80% to 90% seen once. Specimen: peripheral blood. The receptor was isolated from a woman aged 55 to 70 with acute or convalescent COVID-19.

In DNA, the CDR3 is TGTGCCAGCAGTTCCCCGCTCCGGGGCTACACCTTC. Amino acids: CASSSPLRGYTF. The chain is built from TRBV12-3 or TRBV12-4 and TRBJ1-2; D is ambiguous. V was clipped by 4 bases and J by 8 bases, with 11 bases between them. This CDR3 spans 12 amino acids.